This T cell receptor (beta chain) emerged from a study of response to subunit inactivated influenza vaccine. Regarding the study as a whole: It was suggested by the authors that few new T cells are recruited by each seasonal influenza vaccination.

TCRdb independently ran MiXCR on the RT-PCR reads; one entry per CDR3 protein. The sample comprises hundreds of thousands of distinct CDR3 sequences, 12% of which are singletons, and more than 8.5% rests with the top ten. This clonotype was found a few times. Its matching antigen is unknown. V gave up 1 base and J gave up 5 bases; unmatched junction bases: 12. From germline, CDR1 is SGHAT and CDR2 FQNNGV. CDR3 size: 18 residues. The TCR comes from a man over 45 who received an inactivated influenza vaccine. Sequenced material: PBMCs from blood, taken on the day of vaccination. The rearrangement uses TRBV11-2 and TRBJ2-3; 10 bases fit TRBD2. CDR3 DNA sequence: TGTGCCAGCAGCTTAGGATTAGGAAGCGGGAGGGCTGGAGATACGCAGTATTTT. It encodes CASSLGLGSGRAGDTQYF.